Below are 17 T cell receptor beta chains sequenced from a single sample in a study of shared clonotypes between healthy human individuals. TCRdb's copy holds only in-frame clones and misses some; the assay was immunoSEQ multiplex PCR. The sample contains millions of clones, 90% to 95% of which appear only once. The specimen was naive CD4+ T cells sorted from blood. Described subset: CD45RA+ positively selected. The receptors derive from a young man in good health.

CDR3 in amino acids: CASSAVRSRGEQYF. CDR3 nucleotide sequence: TGTGCCAGCAGTGCGGTAAGGTCACGGGGCGAGCAGTACTTC. The rearrangement uses TRBV2 and TRBJ2-7; D possibly corresponds to TRBD2 (5 bases). V lost 4 bases to trimming and J lost 6 bases, with 16 bases between them. Germline-derived CDR1 and CDR2 are SNHLY and FYNNEI. This CDR3 spans 14 amino acids.

CDR3 sequence reads: CASSPPNSGNINEQFF. Written as DNA, the CDR3 is TGTGCCAGCTCACCACCGAATAGCGGGAATATCAATGAGCAGTTCTTC. This sequence joins TRBV18 and TRBJ2-1, with TRBD2 identical over 8 bases. CDR1 is KGHSH, CDR2 LQKENI, per germline. V lost 0 bases, J lost 6 bases, and 7 bases stayed unmatched. The CDR3 consists of 16 residues.

The chain's CDR3 is CASSPPGTHYGYTF. The DNA for the CDR3 is TGTGCCAGCAGCCCCCCCGGGACTCACTATGGCTACACCTTC. This chain links TRBV7-8 with TRBJ1-2; D may be TRBD1 (5 bases). Germline V gene lookup returns CDR1 SGHVS and CDR2 FQNEAQ. Between the trimmed V and J ends, which lost 5 bases and 3 bases, there was a span of 13 bases. This CDR3 has 14 amino acids.

The V and J genes are TRBV18 and TRBJ2-7; a possible D gene is TRBD1 (6 bases). The CDR3 is 17 amino acids. V was clipped by 2 bases and J by 7 bases, with 24 bases between them. CDR1 is KGHSH, CDR2 LQKENI, per germline. This CDR3 is CASSPKGQGPSSVEQYF. Written as DNA, the CDR3 is TGTGCCAGCTCACCAAAGGGCCAGGGGCCGTCTTCTGTTGAGCAGTACTTC.

V and J are TRBV6-6 and TRBJ2-4; TRBD1 agrees at 8 bases. V was clipped by 5 bases and J by 3 bases; unmatched bases: 6. Germline V lookup: CDR1 MNHNY, CDR2 SVGAGI (reference sequence). The CDR3 totals 15 residues. CDR3 coding DNA: TGTGCCAGCAGTGGACAGGGTGGCCACAAAAACATTCAGTACTTC. This gives the protein CASSGQGGHKNIQYF.

The rearrangement links TRBV19 to TRBJ1-5, with a tentative D call TRBD1 (5 bases). V was clipped by 7 bases and J by 3 bases, with 10 bases between them. From germline, CDR1 is LNHDA and CDR2 SQIVND (reference sequence). The CDR3 runs 13 residues. The CDR3 is CASMARDNQPQHF. CDR3 sequence (DNA): TGTGCCAGTATGGCCAGGGACAATCAGCCCCAGCATTTT.

V gene TRBV4-1 combines with J gene TRBJ1-1; D uncertain. V lost 4 bases and J 0 bases, leaving 12 bases between the germline ends. Germline values: CDR1 MGHRA, CDR2 YSYEKL. This CDR3 is 15 amino acids long. CDR3 in amino acids: CASSPREGMNTEAFF. DNA of the CDR3: TGCGCCAGCAGCCCCCGGGAGGGAATGAACACTGAAGCTTTCTTT.

The chain employs TRBV13 and TRBJ1-2, with unresolved D. Trimming stripped 2 bases from V and 2 bases from J, with 9 bases between. Looked up from germline, CDR1 is PRHDT and CDR2 is FYEKMQ (reference sequence). This CDR3 is built from 14 residues. The CDR3: CASSLSEGNYGYTF. In DNA, the CDR3 is TGTGCCAGCAGCTTATCGGAGGGCAACTATGGCTACACCTTC.

The chain combines TRBV19 with TRBJ1-1, with a possible D match to TRBD1 (5 bases). V lost 6 bases to trimming and J lost 1 base, with 12 bases between them. Germline loops: CDR1 LNHDA, CDR2 SQIVND (reference sequence). CDR3 length: 14 residues. CDR3 residues: CASRPDSTNTEAFF. The DNA of the CDR3 is TGTGCCAGTAGACCCGACAGTACGAACACTGAAGCTTTCTTT.

The rearrangement joins TRBV7-9 to TRBJ2-1, with 7 bases that match TRBD2. This CDR3 comprises 15 residues. Per germline, CDR1 SEHNR and CDR2 FQNEAQ (reference sequence). The junction had 8 bases not matched to a gene; V was cut back by 0 bases and J by 9 bases. CDR3 amino acids: CASSLAGLRYTEQFF. The CDR3 DNA sequence: TGTGCCAGCAGCTTAGCGGGACTAAGGTATACTGAGCAGTTCTTC. Complete variable domain (other parts from reference TRBV7-9 and TRBJ2-1): DTGVSQNPRHKITKRGQNVTFRCDPISEHNRLYWYRQTLGQGPEFLTYFQNEAQLEKSRLLSDRFSAERPKGSFSTLEIQRTEQGDSAMYLCASSLAGLRYTEQFFGPGTRLTVL.

The genes are TRBV4-1 and TRBJ1-3; D unclear. V was cut by 5 bases and J by 4 bases, with 12 bases left in between. Germline-derived CDR1 and CDR2 are MGHRA and YSYEKL. This CDR3 comprises 14 residues. The CDR3 reads CASSVSVSGNTIYF. For the CDR3, the DNA is TGCGCCAGCAGCGTTTCAGTATCCGGAAACACCATATATTTT.

The rearrangement uses TRBV12-5 and TRBJ2-7; D is unclear. Germline assignment: CDR1 LGHNT and CDR2 FRNRAP. The length of the CDR3 is 11 residues. The V and J ends lost 5 bases and 4 bases respectively, with 6 bases between them. The CDR3 DNA reads TGTGCTAGTGGTAACTATTACGAGCAGTACTTC. This codes for CASGNYYEQYF.

This clone has only a few counts. CDR3 amino acids: CASSLVGRNEKLFF. In DNA form, the CDR3 reads TGCGCCAGCAGCTTGGTGGGTCGTAATGAAAAACTGTTTTTT. The chain couples TRBV5-1 to TRBJ1-4; D gene uncertain. Germline V CDR1 and CDR2: SGHRS, YFSETQ. The CDR3 contains 14 residues. Trimming took off 0 bases at V and 4 bases at J, with 7 bases between the two ends. Using reference TRBV5-1 and TRBJ1-4 for the parts outside the CDR3, the full variable domain is KAGVTQTPRYLIKTRGQQVTLSCSPISGHRSVSWYQQTPGQGLQFLFEYFSETQRNKGNFPGRFSGRQFSNSRSEMNVSTLELGDSALYLCASSLVGRNEKLFFGSGTQLSVL.

The rearrangement joins TRBV29-1 to TRBJ2-7; D may be TRBD2 (6 bases). Germline V CDR1 and CDR2: SQVTM, ANQGSEA. The germline V and J ends were trimmed by 6 bases and 5 bases, with 11 bases remaining between them. This CDR3 is built from 11 residues. The CDR3 loop reads CSVGDWNEQYF. The CDR3 DNA is TGCAGCGTAGGGGACTGGAACGAGCAGTACTTC.

The CDR3 protein is CASSPRPGLKETQYF. Written as DNA, the CDR3 is TGTGCCAGCAGCCCACGGCCGGGACTAAAAGAGACCCAGTACTTC. The gene calls are TRBV9 and TRBJ2-5, with 7 positions matching TRBD2. The germline V gene encodes CDR1 SGDLS and CDR2 YYNGEE. Unmatched junction bases numbered 9, after V lost 4 bases and J lost 3 bases. The CDR3 spans 15 residues.

The table lists this clone with a few counts. This rearrangement joins TRBV18 to TRBJ1-5, with 10 bases identical to TRBD1. The CDR3 runs 14 residues. In germline, CDR1 is KGHSH, CDR2 LQKENI. V lost 2 bases, J lost 6 bases, and 1 base stayed unmatched. The CDR3: CASSPRQGAQPQHF. The CDR3 coding sequence is TGTGCCAGCTCACCAAGACAGGGGGCTCAGCCCCAGCATTTT.

In its sample, this clone was seen a few times. The chain uses TRBV7-9 and TRBJ1-1, with D unclear. CDR3 length equals 12 residues. CDR1 SEHNR and CDR2 FQNEAQ come from the germline V gene (reference sequence). Trimming removed 2 bases at V and 11 bases at J, with 12 bases between. The CDR3 spells CASSLSNDRAFF. DNA of the CDR3: TGTGCCAGCAGCTTATCAAACGACCGGGCTTTCTTT. Looking up the rest from reference TRBV7-9 and TRBJ1-1 gives the full variable domain: DTGVSQNPRHKITKRGQNVTFRCDPISEHNRLYWYRQTLGQGPEFLTYFQNEAQLEKSRLLSDRFSAERPKGSFSTLEIQRTEQGDSAMYLCASSLSNDRAFFGQGTRLTVV.